The T cell receptor (beta chain) described here comes from a study of healthy donors' naive CD4 and CD8 T cells (dated by TCRdb to about 2015). Some background on the complete study: Donors were chosen to span three age groups (20-25, 40-50 and 60-70 years, five or six each), with mean age roughly 45 and half female. The TCR alpha libraries followed the same workflow as the beta chain, except for a newly designed primer set that covered all functional IMGT alpha gene variants. The study sequenced rearranged TCR alpha and beta chains from naive CD4+ and CD8+ T cells to test how TCR variation relates to lineage commitment. The peripheral blood mononuclear cells came from 15 to 20 individuals who were healthy and unrelated. Donors were HLA-typed by sequencing at HLA-A, -B, -C, -DRB1, -DQB1 and -DPB1 using the SBTexcellerator protocol, an ABI3130xl analyzer and SBTengine software.

On the study overall, not on this receptor specifically: Because alpha and beta chains were sequenced in bulk and could not be paired, combined chain effects were not evaluated. The study did not directly address whether homeostatic proliferation of naive T cells might have biased the repertoire. In both chains, CD4+ lineage was associated with a positively charged CDR3 and CD8+ lineage with a negatively charged CDR3. Naive CD4+ and CD8+ cells reportedly showed biased usage of most V and J gene segments, and this bias was consistent across donors and independent of HLA genotype. V genes, J genes and CDR3 charge together appeared to explain around 13% of CD4/CD8 propensity variance, in a largely additive manner.

Cells with a CD4+CD8-CD45RO-CD45RA+ profile were isolated by FACS and defined as naive CD4+ T cells, and those with a CD8+CD4-CD45RA+CD27bright profile were defined as naive CD8+ T cells. Antibodies against CD4 (RPA-T4), CD8 (SK1), CD27 (O323), CD45RA (HI100) and CD45RO (UCHL1) were used for sorting. TCRdb records 454 GS FLX Titanium as the sequencer. A previously published linear amplification protocol was used to build the TCR libraries, starting from roughly 500 ng of total RNA. The sequencing itself ran on the Roche/454 Genome Sequencer using Titanium chemistry. Per the original workflow: From about 5 of the healthy donors, a total of roughly 80,000 rearranged TCR alpha transcripts were sequenced. Duplicate transcripts were removed, and each unique TCR clonotype was defined by its CDR3 junction following IMGT nomenclature. Using logistic regression in R 2.13.0, the researchers modeled CD4 versus CD8 status as a function of V and J genes, with an adjustment for donor effects and a Bonferroni correction for multiple testing. Using fastp trimming at Q25 and MiXCR clonotype assembly, TCRdb reanalyzed the public sequencing data and kept in-frame beta chains. Every entry covers one CDR3 protein and lists the most common genes and DNA from its rows. These V and J calls are TCRdb output, not the study's own analysis. The sample table contains 150,000 to 200,000 distinct CDR3 sequences; only one count was recorded for 74% of them. Of the sample, more than 2% is held by the ten largest clones.

To note about this clonotype: Its target antigen remains unknown. No much larger clonotype is one base removed from it; base qualities were not supplied.

The germline V gene specifies SQVTM as CDR1 and ANQGSEA as CDR2. The CDR3 has 13 amino acids, counting the end cysteine and phenylalanine. The only DNA kept is the CDR3, 39 bases in frame from the first base. The V end loses 2 bases and the J end loses 0 bases, and a stretch of 7 bases separates them. The clonotype was recovered from a pool of human donors in good health; the sample pools cells from several healthy donors. The source material was naive CD4+ and CD8+ T cells sorted from blood, pooled from several donors. Taken with the paper, the label for cell subset or site translates to: FACS-sorted naive CD4+ (CD45RO-CD45RA+) and naive CD8+ (CD45RA+CD27bright) T cells. The V and J segments used are TRBV29-1 and TRBJ1-1, with no confidently assigned D gene. The nucleotide sequence is TGCAGCGTTGAAAATCTCATGAACACTGAAGCTTTCTTT. It encodes CSVENLMNTEAFF.